This T cell receptor beta chain was sequenced in a study of T cell repertoires in cytomegalovirus infection. Regarding the study as a whole: The ex vivo response was dominated by HLA-C-restricted CMV-specific TCR beta clonotypes.

On this clonotype: The antigen is not known.

Germline CDR1 is SGHTA and CDR2 is FQGNSA. The V end was cut by 5 bases, the J end by 3 bases, with 10 bases between. The CDR3 covers 13 residues. TCRdb reanalysed the reads using MiXCR and keeps one entry per CDR3 protein. The sample holds around 69,000 distinct CDR3 sequences; roughly 20% are singletons and the top ten take roughly two thirds. V and J are TRBV7-2 and TRBJ1-1; D is undetermined. The clonotype was recovered from a human donor in good health (CMV status not recorded). Some clones in this sample may be carry-over from other donors' samples. Sequences were derived from CD8+ T cells from cultured PBMCs, sampled from culture after CMV antigen stimulation. CDR3 sequence: CASSPRSYTEAFF. CDR3 nucleotide sequence: TGTGCCAGCAGCCCCCGGAGTTACACTGAAGCTTTCTTT.